One T cell receptor (beta chain) is described in this entry. Vbeta (60) and Jbeta (13) primers were used in the PCR. Profiled with immunoSEQ multiplex PCR; TCRdb holds only in-frame clones, not every one. The table records some 70,000 clones, approximately 75% of them present only once. This record belongs to a study of cytomegalovirus exposure and HLA in healthy donors. The CDR3 covers 17 residues. Trimming at V came to 3 bases and at J to 9 bases, leaving 11 bases not matched to a gene. The germline V gene has CDR1 SGHRS and CDR2 YFSETQ. The receptor's source is a human donor in good health. The sequenced sample consisted of PBMCs. This chain connects TRBV5-1 to TRBJ2-1, with 14 bases fitting TRBD2. The DNA of the CDR3 is TGCGCCAGCAGCTCCACGACTAGCGGGGGGGCCAGGGGTGAGCAGTTCTTC. Its protein is CASSSTTSGGARGEQFF.